A selection of T cell receptor beta chains follows, all from one sample in a study of cytomegalovirus exposure and HLA in healthy donors. Clones were sequenced by immunoSEQ multiplex PCR, and TCRdb holds only the in-frame ones, with some missing. Of 100,000 to 150,000 clones detected, approximately 79% appear once; the ten largest clones hold 3% to 4.5%. The sample taken for sequencing was PBMCs. These receptors originate from a man aged 25 to 40 in good health and CMV-seronegative. Both conserved end residues are part of each CDR3. D genes are given only for firm matches. Only some rows state a clone size, as once, few, many or a class for expanded clones.

CDR3 DNA: TGCGCCAGCAGCCAAGATTTTAGCGGGGCGAACTACGAGCAGTACTTC
CDR3 protein: CASSQDFSGANYEQYF
V gene: TRBV4-1
clone size: once
J gene: TRBJ2-7
CDR3 length: 16
D gene: TRBD2

CDR3 DNA: TGTGCCAGCAGTGAATGGGCAGTCTCCTACGAGCAGTACTTC
CDR3 protein: CASSEWAVSYEQYF
V gene: TRBV2
clone size: NA
J gene: TRBJ2-7
CDR3 length: 14
D gene: NA

CDR3 DNA: TGTTCCAGCAGCTTAAGGACTAGCGGGGTCTGGGAGCAGTTCTTC
CDR3 protein: CSSSLRTSGVWEQFF
V gene: TRBV7-9
clone size: NA
J gene: TRBJ2-1
CDR3 length: 15
D gene: TRBD2

CDR3 DNA: TGTGCCAGCAGTTTATCACTGGGAGGCACTGAAGCTTTCTTT
CDR3 protein: CASSLSLGGTEAFF
V gene: TRBV28
clone size: NA
J gene: TRBJ1-1
CDR3 length: 14
D gene: NA

CDR3 DNA: TGTGCCAGCAGTTCCCCACCGGGACAGGGGGTCACAGATACGCAGTATTTT
CDR3 protein: CASSSPPGQGVTDTQYF
V gene: TRBV28
clone size: NA
J gene: TRBJ2-3
CDR3 length: 17
D gene: TRBD1

CDR3 DNA: TGCGCCAGCCGTCGGACTAGCGGGGGTTTAAACAATGAGCAGTTCTTC
CDR3 protein: CASRRTSGGLNNEQFF
V gene: TRBV5-1
clone size: NA
J gene: TRBJ2-1
CDR3 length: 16
D gene: TRBD2

CDR3 DNA: TGTGCCAGCAGCTTCGACAGGGCTTGGAACACTGAAGCTTTCTTT
CDR3 protein: CASSFDRAWNTEAFF
V gene: TRBV5-5
clone size: NA
J gene: TRBJ1-1
CDR3 length: 15
D gene: TRBD1

CDR3 DNA: TGTGCCAGCAGCGTAGGCGTCGACAGCCGCTCCTACGAGCAGTACTTC
CDR3 protein: CASSVGVDSRSYEQYF
V gene: TRBV9
clone size: NA
J gene: TRBJ2-7
CDR3 length: 16
D gene: NA

CDR3 DNA: TGTGCCAGCAGTTTACCCCTCTCCGGGGGGGCCCTTGAGCAGTTCTTC
CDR3 protein: CASSLPLSGGALEQFF
V gene: TRBV28
clone size: NA
J gene: TRBJ2-1
CDR3 length: 16
D gene: TRBD2

CDR3 DNA: TGTGCCAGCAGCCGACAGGGAATCGGGTACGAGCAGTACTTC
CDR3 protein: CASSRQGIGYEQYF
V gene: TRBV7-9
clone size: once
J gene: TRBJ2-7
CDR3 length: 14
D gene: TRBD1

CDR3 DNA: TGTGCCAGCAGTTACAGGGGGAGGGCTGAAGCTTTCTTT
CDR3 protein: CASSYRGRAEAFF
V gene: TRBV6-6
clone size: NA
J gene: TRBJ1-1
CDR3 length: 13
D gene: NA

CDR3 DNA: TGTGCCGCATGGAATACAGGGGGCGGAAAGATGAGGTCCGGGGAGCTGTTTTTT
CDR3 protein: CAAWNTGGGKMRSGELFF
V gene: TRBV28
clone size: NA
J gene: TRBJ2-2
CDR3 length: 18
D gene: TRBD1

CDR3 DNA: TGTGCCAGCAGTTCCTACACAGGGGGAGGCGGGGAGCTGTTTTTT
CDR3 protein: CASSSYTGGGGELFF
V gene: TRBV6-1
clone size: once
J gene: TRBJ2-2
CDR3 length: 15
D gene: TRBD1

CDR3 DNA: TGTGCCAGTAGGGACGAGCGGGGGGAGGCAGATACGCAGTATTTT
CDR3 protein: CASRDERGEADTQYF
V gene: TRBV19
clone size: NA
J gene: TRBJ2-3
CDR3 length: 15
D gene: TRBD2

CDR3 DNA: TGTGCCAGCTCAACACAACGGACAGGGCCTTCGGGGGAGCTGTTTTTT
CDR3 protein: CASSTQRTGPSGELFF
V gene: TRBV18
clone size: NA
J gene: TRBJ2-2
CDR3 length: 16
D gene: TRBD1

CDR3 DNA: TGTGCCAGCAGCTCGACAACTGAAGCTTTCTTT
CDR3 protein: CASSSTTEAFF
V gene: TRBV11-2
clone size: NA
J gene: TRBJ1-1
CDR3 length: 11
D gene: NA

CDR3 DNA: TGTGCCAGCAGTAGAAGGGGGCGGTTTACCGGGGAGCTGTTTTTT
CDR3 protein: CASSRRGRFTGELFF
V gene: TRBV6-1
clone size: NA
J gene: TRBJ2-2
CDR3 length: 15
D gene: TRBD1

CDR3 DNA: TGTGCCAGCAGTTATGACAGGGGGCCGGGGGACTATGGCTACACCTTC
CDR3 protein: CASSYDRGPGDYGYTF
V gene: TRBV28
clone size: NA
J gene: TRBJ1-2
CDR3 length: 16
D gene: TRBD1

CDR3 DNA: TGTGCCACTTGGGGCCACAATGAGCAGTTCTTC
CDR3 protein: CATWGHNEQFF
V gene: TRBV27
clone size: NA
J gene: TRBJ2-1
CDR3 length: 11
D gene: NA

CDR3 DNA: TGCGCCAGCAGCTCGGACAGGGGTGGCGAAAAACTGTTTTTT
CDR3 protein: CASSSDRGGEKLFF
V gene: TRBV5-1
clone size: NA
J gene: TRBJ1-4
CDR3 length: 14
D gene: TRBD1

CDR3 DNA: TGCGCCAGCAGCCAAACGGGACAGGGAAGACAGACCCAGTACTTC
CDR3 protein: CASSQTGQGRQTQYF
V gene: TRBV4-3
clone size: NA
J gene: TRBJ2-5
CDR3 length: 15
D gene: TRBD1

CDR3 DNA: TGTGCCAGCAGCTTCGCAGGGCCCTACGAGCAGTACTTC
CDR3 protein: CASSFAGPYEQYF
V gene: TRBV7-8
clone size: few
J gene: TRBJ2-7
CDR3 length: 13
D gene: NA

CDR3 DNA: TGTGCCAGCAGCTTGGTGGGGGGGACTGAAGCTTTCTTT
CDR3 protein: CASSLVGGTEAFF
V gene: TRBV4-2
clone size: NA
J gene: TRBJ1-1
CDR3 length: 13
D gene: NA

CDR3 DNA: TGTGCCAGCAGTTACTCAGGACAGGGGGCCGAGCAGTACTTC
CDR3 protein: CASSYSGQGAEQYF
V gene: TRBV6-5
clone size: once
J gene: TRBJ2-7
CDR3 length: 14
D gene: TRBD1

CDR3 DNA: TGTGCCTACCAACAGGGGGCTCGGGGCTACACCTTC
CDR3 protein: CAYQQGARGYTF
V gene: TRBV30
clone size: once
J gene: TRBJ1-2
CDR3 length: 12
D gene: TRBD1

CDR3 DNA: TGCGCGCGAGCGTCGGGGTGGGGTCACTATGGCTACACCTTC
CDR3 protein: CARASGWGHYGYTF
V gene: TRBV10-1
clone size: NA
J gene: TRBJ1-2
CDR3 length: 14
D gene: NA

CDR3 DNA: TGTGCCAGCAGCACCCGTCAGGGAAACACCATATATTTT
CDR3 protein: CASSTRQGNTIYF
V gene: TRBV7-8
clone size: NA
J gene: TRBJ1-3
CDR3 length: 13
D gene: NA

CDR3 DNA: TGTGCCAGCAGCTTGGCAGGGGCGAGGACAGATACGCAGTATTTT
CDR3 protein: CASSLAGARTDTQYF
V gene: TRBV5-4
clone size: NA
J gene: TRBJ2-3
CDR3 length: 15
D gene: NA

CDR3 DNA: TGTGCCAGCAGCACCTTCAGGGTACGGGAGCAGTTCTTC
CDR3 protein: CASSTFRVREQFF
V gene: TRBV28
clone size: NA
J gene: TRBJ2-1
CDR3 length: 13
D gene: NA

CDR3 DNA: TGTGCCTGGAGAGGGGGAACGGTCTCAAGGGGGGCCAAAAACATTCAGTACTTC
CDR3 protein: CAWRGGTVSRGAKNIQYF
V gene: TRBV30
clone size: NA
J gene: TRBJ2-4
CDR3 length: 18
D gene: NA

CDR3 DNA: TGTGCCACCAGCAGAGGTTTGGAGGGAGTGGCCTACGAGCAGTACTTC
CDR3 protein: CATSRGLEGVAYEQYF
V gene: TRBV15
clone size: NA
J gene: TRBJ2-7
CDR3 length: 16
D gene: NA

CDR3 DNA: TGTGCCACCAGCAGAGGAAGACAGGGATACACTGAAGCTTTCTTT
CDR3 protein: CATSRGRQGYTEAFF
V gene: TRBV15
clone size: few
J gene: TRBJ1-1
CDR3 length: 15
D gene: TRBD1

CDR3 DNA: TGTGCCAGCAGCCCGGGACGGGGGGTCGTAGAGACCCAGTACTTC
CDR3 protein: CASSPGRGVVETQYF
V gene: TRBV5-4
clone size: NA
J gene: TRBJ2-5
CDR3 length: 15
D gene: TRBD2

CDR3 DNA: TGTGCCAGCAGCTTGTACGCTAGCGACTACAATGAGCAGTTCTTC
CDR3 protein: CASSLYASDYNEQFF
V gene: TRBV5-6
clone size: once
J gene: TRBJ2-1
CDR3 length: 15
D gene: NA

CDR3 DNA: TGTGCCAGCAGTTTACCACAGCATGGCTACACCTTC
CDR3 protein: CASSLPQHGYTF
V gene: TRBV28
clone size: NA
J gene: TRBJ1-2
CDR3 length: 12
D gene: NA

CDR3 DNA: TGTGCCAGCTCACCAATCCTTAACAATGAGCAGTTCTTC
CDR3 protein: CASSPILNNEQFF
V gene: TRBV18
clone size: NA
J gene: TRBJ2-1
CDR3 length: 13
D gene: NA

CDR3 DNA: TGTGCCAGCAGTGAAGGTTTGGGGGCAGGGACCCAGTACTTC
CDR3 protein: CASSEGLGAGTQYF
V gene: TRBV6-1
clone size: NA
J gene: TRBJ2-5
CDR3 length: 14
D gene: NA

CDR3 DNA: TGTGCCAGCAGCTTAGTCGCAGGCGGGGCCCTCCACTTT
CDR3 protein: CASSLVAGGALHF
V gene: TRBV11-2
clone size: NA
J gene: TRBJ1-6
CDR3 length: 13
D gene: NA

CDR3 DNA: TGTGCCAGCTCAGGTTCCGGACAGGGGCTTCAGCCCCAGCATTTT
CDR3 protein: CASSGSGQGLQPQHF
V gene: TRBV18
clone size: NA
J gene: TRBJ1-5
CDR3 length: 15
D gene: TRBD1

CDR3 DNA: TGTGCCAGTAGTATAGATAGGGAGGGGTTGAACACTGAAGCTTTCTTT
CDR3 protein: CASSIDREGLNTEAFF
V gene: TRBV19
clone size: once
J gene: TRBJ1-1
CDR3 length: 16
D gene: NA

CDR3 DNA: TGTGCCAGCAGCTTAGCGCTTCGGGGAGATACGCAGTATTTT
CDR3 protein: CASSLALRGDTQYF
V gene: TRBV7-2
clone size: NA
J gene: TRBJ2-3
CDR3 length: 14
D gene: NA

CDR3 DNA: TGTGCCAGCAGCTTCGGGGGGGGCACAGATACGCAGTATTTT
CDR3 protein: CASSFGGGTDTQYF
V gene: TRBV7-3
clone size: NA
J gene: TRBJ2-3
CDR3 length: 14
D gene: TRBD2

CDR3 DNA: TGTGCCAGCAGTTTCACGGGGACAGGAGACTCCTACGAGCAGTACTTC
CDR3 protein: CASSFTGTGDSYEQYF
V gene: TRBV4-2
clone size: once
J gene: TRBJ2-7
CDR3 length: 16
D gene: TRBD1

CDR3 DNA: TGCGCCAGCAGCCACCCTAAAGGCCCCAGGGGGGCCCCCCAGTACTTC
CDR3 protein: CASSHPKGPRGAPQYF
V gene: TRBV4-1
clone size: NA
J gene: TRBJ2-5
CDR3 length: 16
D gene: NA

CDR3 DNA: TGTGCCAGCAGTGCAACAGGGGGGGCCCCTGGCTACACCTTC
CDR3 protein: CASSATGGAPGYTF
V gene: TRBV28
clone size: NA
J gene: TRBJ1-2
CDR3 length: 14
D gene: TRBD1

CDR3 DNA: TGCGCCAGCAGCCCCCCCGGGGGGGCCGGGGAGCTGTTTTTT
CDR3 protein: CASSPPGGAGELFF
V gene: TRBV5-1
clone size: NA
J gene: TRBJ2-2
CDR3 length: 14
D gene: TRBD2

CDR3 DNA: TGTGCCAGCAGTGAAGCCGAGGGGGGGGAAGCTTTCTTT
CDR3 protein: CASSEAEGGEAFF
V gene: TRBV2
clone size: NA
J gene: TRBJ1-1
CDR3 length: 13
D gene: NA

CDR3 DNA: TGCAGCGTTGCGCCCGGGACAGGGATTCAGCCCCAGCATTTT
CDR3 protein: CSVAPGTGIQPQHF
V gene: TRBV29-1
clone size: NA
J gene: TRBJ1-5
CDR3 length: 14
D gene: TRBD1

CDR3 DNA: TGTGCCAGCATCCTTGGACAAGGTGGGCGCGAGTACTTC
CDR3 protein: CASILGQGGREYF
V gene: TRBV6-1
clone size: NA
J gene: TRBJ2-7
CDR3 length: 13
D gene: NA

CDR3 DNA: TGTGCCAGCAGCTCGGACAGGGGGGGTGAAAAACTGTTTTTT
CDR3 protein: CASSSDRGGEKLFF
V gene: TRBV7-2
clone size: NA
J gene: TRBJ1-4
CDR3 length: 14
D gene: TRBD1

CDR3 DNA: TGTGCCAGCAGCTTGGGGGGATGGGGCTTTATGAACACTGAAGCTTTCTTT
CDR3 protein: CASSLGGWGFMNTEAFF
V gene: TRBV5-4
clone size: NA
J gene: TRBJ1-1
CDR3 length: 17
D gene: NA

CDR3 DNA: TGTGCCAGCAGCTCCGGGACAGACTACAGACTCTCCTACGAGCAGTACTTC
CDR3 protein: CASSSGTDYRLSYEQYF
V gene: TRBV11-2
clone size: NA
J gene: TRBJ2-7
CDR3 length: 17
D gene: TRBD1